Reported below is one T cell receptor beta chain. The CDR3 consists of 13 residues. Per germline, CDR1 MNHEY and CDR2 SVGAGI. V was shortened by 4 bases and J by 3 bases, with 9 bases between the two germline ends. The data derive from a study of blood T cell repertoires in COVID-19. Study at large: Sites across the United States, Italy and Spain contributed samples from acute and convalescent COVID-19.

As originally analysed: Estimates of nucleated cell counts were drawn from the amplification of reference gene primers. TCRdb's table, derived via immunoSEQ multiplex PCR, lists solely in-frame clones and lacks some. The V and J calls and clone size were taken over from that table, and D and trimming were inferred from the DNA. The profile shows 310,000 or so clones, around 89% of them singletons. The genes are TRBV6-5 and TRBJ1-2; no clear D gene. The TCR originated in a woman aged 18-29 years with acute COVID-19. Sequenced material: PBMCs or T cells enriched from blood (not recorded which). The CDR3 coding sequence is TGTGCCAGCAGTTCGGAGGAATACTATGGCTACACCTTC. It specifies CASSSEEYYGYTF.